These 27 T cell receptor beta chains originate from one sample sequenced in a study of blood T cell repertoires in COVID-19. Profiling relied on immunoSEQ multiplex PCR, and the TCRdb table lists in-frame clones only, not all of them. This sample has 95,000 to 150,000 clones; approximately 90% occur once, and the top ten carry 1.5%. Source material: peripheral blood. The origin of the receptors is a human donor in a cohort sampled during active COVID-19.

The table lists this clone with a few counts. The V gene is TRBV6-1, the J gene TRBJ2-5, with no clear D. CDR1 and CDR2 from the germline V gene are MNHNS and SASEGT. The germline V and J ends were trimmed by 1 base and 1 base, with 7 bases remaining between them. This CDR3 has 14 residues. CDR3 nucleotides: TGTGCCAGCAGTGAAGGGCCTAGCCAAGAGACCCAGTACTTC. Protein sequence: CASSEGPSQETQYF.

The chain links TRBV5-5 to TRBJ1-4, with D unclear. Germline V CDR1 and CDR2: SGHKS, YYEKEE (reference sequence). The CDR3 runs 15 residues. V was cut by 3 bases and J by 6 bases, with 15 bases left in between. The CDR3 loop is CASSSWVGGDEKLFF. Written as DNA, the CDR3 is TGTGCCAGCAGCTCCTGGGTAGGAGGAGATGAAAAACTGTTTTTT.

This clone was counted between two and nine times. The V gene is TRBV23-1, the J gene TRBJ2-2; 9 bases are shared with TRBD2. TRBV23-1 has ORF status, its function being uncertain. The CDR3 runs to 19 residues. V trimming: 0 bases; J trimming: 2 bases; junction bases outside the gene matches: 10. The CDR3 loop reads CASSQSGAGGTENTGELFF. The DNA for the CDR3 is TGCGCCAGCAGTCAATCGGGTGCGGGGGGGACCGAAAACACCGGGGAGCTGTTTTTT.

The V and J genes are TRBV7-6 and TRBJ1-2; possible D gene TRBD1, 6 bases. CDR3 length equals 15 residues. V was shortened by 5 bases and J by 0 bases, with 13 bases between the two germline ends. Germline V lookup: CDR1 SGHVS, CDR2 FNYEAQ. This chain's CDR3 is CASSPGQTPNYGYTF. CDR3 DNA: TGTGCCAGCAGCCCCGGACAGACTCCTAACTATGGCTACACCTTC.

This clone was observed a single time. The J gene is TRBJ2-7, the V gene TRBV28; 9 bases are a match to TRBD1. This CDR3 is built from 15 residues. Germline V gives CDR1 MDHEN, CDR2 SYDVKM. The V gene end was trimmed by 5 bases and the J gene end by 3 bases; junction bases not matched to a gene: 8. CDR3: CASSLGQGRNYEQYF. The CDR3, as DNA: TGTGCCAGCAGTCTCGGACAGGGGCGAAACTACGAGCAGTACTTC.

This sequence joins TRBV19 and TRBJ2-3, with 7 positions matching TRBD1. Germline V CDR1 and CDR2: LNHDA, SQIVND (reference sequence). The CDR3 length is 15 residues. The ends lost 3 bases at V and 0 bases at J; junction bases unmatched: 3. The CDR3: CASSMGQLSTDTQYF. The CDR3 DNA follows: TGTGCCAGTAGTATGGGACAGCTAAGCACAGATACGCAGTATTTT.

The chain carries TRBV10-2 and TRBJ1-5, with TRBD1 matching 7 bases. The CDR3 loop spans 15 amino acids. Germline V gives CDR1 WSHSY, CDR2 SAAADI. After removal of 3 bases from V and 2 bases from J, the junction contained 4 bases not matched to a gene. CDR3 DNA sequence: TGCGCCAGCAGTGAAAGACAGGGCGGCAATCAGCCCCAGCATTTT. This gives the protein CASSERQGGNQPQHF.

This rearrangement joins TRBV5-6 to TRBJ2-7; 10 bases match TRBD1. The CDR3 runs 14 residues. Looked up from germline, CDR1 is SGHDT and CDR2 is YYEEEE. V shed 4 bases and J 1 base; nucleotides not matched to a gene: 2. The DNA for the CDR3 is TGTGCCAGCAGCCCGGGACAGGGGTCCTACGAGCAGTACTTC. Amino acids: CASSPGQGSYEQYF.

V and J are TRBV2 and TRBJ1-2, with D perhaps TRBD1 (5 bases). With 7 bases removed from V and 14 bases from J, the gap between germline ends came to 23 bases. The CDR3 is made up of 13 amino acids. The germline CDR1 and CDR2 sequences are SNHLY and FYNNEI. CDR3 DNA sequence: TGTGCCAGCACTCCCTCCGGCGGGGCAGTGGGGACCTTC. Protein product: CASTPSGGAVGTF.

CDR3 DNA sequence: TGTGCCAGCAGCTTGGAAACTAGCGGGGGGGCCGGGGATACGCAGTATTTT. Translation gives CASSLETSGGAGDTQYF. The rearrangement joins TRBV5-8 to TRBJ2-3; 13 nucleotides match TRBD2. V lost 0 bases, J lost 6 bases, and 7 bases stayed unmatched. The germline gives CDR1 SGHTS, CDR2 YDEGEE. This CDR3 has 17 amino acids.

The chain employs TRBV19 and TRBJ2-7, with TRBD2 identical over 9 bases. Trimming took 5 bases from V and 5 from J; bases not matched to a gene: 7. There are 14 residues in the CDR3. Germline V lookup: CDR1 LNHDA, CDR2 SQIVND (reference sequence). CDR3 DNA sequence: TGTGCCAGTAGTCGTAGCGGGAGTACCCACGAGCAGTACTTC. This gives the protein CASSRSGSTHEQYF. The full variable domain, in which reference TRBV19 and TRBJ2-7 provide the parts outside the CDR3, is DGGITQSPKYLFRKEGQNVTLSCEQNLNHDAMYWYRQDPGQGLRLIYYSQIVNDFQKGDIAEGYSVSREKKESFPLTVTSAQKNPTAFYLCASSRSGSTHEQYFGPGTRLTVT.

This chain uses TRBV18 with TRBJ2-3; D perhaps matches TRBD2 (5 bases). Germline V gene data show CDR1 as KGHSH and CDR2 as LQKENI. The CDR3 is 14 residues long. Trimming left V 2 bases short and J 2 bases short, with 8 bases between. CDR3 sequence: CASSPGRVTDTQYF. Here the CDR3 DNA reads TGTGCCAGCTCACCAGGGCGGGTCACAGATACGCAGTATTTT. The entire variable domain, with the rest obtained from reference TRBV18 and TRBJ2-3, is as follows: NAGVMQNPRHLVRRRGQEARLRCSPMKGHSHVYWYRQLPEEGLKFMVYLQKENIIDESGMPKERFSAEFPKEGPSILRIQQVVRGDSAAYFCASSPGRVTDTQYFGPGTRLTVL.

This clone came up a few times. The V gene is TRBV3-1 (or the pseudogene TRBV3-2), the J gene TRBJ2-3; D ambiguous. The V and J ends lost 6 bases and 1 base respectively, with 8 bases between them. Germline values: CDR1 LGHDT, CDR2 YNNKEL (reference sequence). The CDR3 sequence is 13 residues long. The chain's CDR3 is CASSSVRTDTQYF. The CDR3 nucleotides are TGTGCCAGCAGTTCTGTTCGCACAGATACGCAGTATTTT.

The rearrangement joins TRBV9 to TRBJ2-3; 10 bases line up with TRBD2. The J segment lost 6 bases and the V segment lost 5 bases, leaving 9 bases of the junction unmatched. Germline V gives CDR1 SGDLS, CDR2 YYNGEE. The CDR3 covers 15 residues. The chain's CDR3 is CASSLTAGGLDTQYF. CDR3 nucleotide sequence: TGTGCCAGCAGTTTGACAGCGGGAGGGTTGGATACGCAGTATTTT. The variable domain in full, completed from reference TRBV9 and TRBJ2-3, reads DSGVTQTPKHLITATGQRVTLRCSPRSGDLSVYWYQQSLDQGLQFLIQYYNGEERAKGNILERFSAQQFPDLHSELNLSSLELGDSALYFCASSLTAGGLDTQYFGPGTRLTVL.

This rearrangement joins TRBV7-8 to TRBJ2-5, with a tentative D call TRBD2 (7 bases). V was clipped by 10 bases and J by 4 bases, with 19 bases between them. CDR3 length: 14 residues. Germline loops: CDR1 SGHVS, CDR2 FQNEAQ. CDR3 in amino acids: CAIPGEGGGETQYF. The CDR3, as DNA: TGTGCCATCCCTGGCGAGGGAGGGGGAGAGACCCAGTACTTC. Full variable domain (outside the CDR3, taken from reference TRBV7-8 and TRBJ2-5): GAGVSQSPRYKVAKRGQDVALRCDPISGHVSLFWYQQALGQGPEFLTYFQNEAQLDKSGLPSDRFFAERPEGSVSTLKIQRTQQEDSAVYLCAIPGEGGGETQYFGPGTRLLVL.

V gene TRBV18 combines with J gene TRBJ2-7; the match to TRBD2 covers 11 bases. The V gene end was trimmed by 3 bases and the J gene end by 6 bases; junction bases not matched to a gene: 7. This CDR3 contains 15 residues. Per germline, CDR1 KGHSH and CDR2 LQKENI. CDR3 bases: TGTGCCAGCTCACCCAGACTAGCGGGAAAAAGCGAGCAGTACTTC. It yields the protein CASSPRLAGKSEQYF.

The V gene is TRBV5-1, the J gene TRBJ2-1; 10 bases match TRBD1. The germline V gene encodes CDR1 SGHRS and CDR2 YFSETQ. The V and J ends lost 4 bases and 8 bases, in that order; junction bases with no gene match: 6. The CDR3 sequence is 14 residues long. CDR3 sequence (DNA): TGCGCCAGCAGCAGGGGACAGGGGACAGATGAGCAGTTCTTC. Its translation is CASSRGQGTDEQFF.

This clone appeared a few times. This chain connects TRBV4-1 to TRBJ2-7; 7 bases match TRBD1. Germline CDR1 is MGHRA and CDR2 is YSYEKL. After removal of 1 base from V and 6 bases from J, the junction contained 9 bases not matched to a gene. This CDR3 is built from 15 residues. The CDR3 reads CASSQVGGPFREQYF. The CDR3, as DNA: TGCGCCAGCAGCCAAGTAGGGGGCCCCTTTCGCGAGCAGTACTTC.

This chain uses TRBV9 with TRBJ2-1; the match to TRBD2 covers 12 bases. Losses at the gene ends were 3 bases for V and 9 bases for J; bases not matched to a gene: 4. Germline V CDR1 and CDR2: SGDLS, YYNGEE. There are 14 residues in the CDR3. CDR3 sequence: CASSATSGRPEQFF. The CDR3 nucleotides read TGTGCCAGCAGCGCCACTAGCGGGAGGCCTGAGCAGTTCTTC.

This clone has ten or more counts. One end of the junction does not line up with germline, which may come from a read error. The CDR3 region has the DNA TGTGCTAGCAGCTCGACCGGGACTAGCATGAACACCGGGGAGCTGTTTTTT. It is translated as CASSSTGTSMNTGELFF. V and J are TRBV7-7 and TRBJ2-2, with TRBD2 matching 9 bases. There are 17 residues in the CDR3. Germline V gene sequence: CDR1 SSHAT, CDR2 FNYEAQ (reference sequence).

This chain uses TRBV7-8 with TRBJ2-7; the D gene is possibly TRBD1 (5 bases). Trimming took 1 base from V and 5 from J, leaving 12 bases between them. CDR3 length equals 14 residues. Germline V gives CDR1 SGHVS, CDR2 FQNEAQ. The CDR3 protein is CASSLGGRPDEQYF. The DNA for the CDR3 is TGTGCCAGCAGCTTAGGGGGCCGCCCCGACGAGCAGTACTTC.

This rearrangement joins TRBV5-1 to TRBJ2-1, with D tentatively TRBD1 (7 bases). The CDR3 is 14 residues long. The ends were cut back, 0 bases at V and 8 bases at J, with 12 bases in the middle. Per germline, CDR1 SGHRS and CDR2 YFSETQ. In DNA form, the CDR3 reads TGCGCCAGCAGCTTGGGACAGGGCGGGGATGAGCAGTTCTTC. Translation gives CASSLGQGGDEQFF.

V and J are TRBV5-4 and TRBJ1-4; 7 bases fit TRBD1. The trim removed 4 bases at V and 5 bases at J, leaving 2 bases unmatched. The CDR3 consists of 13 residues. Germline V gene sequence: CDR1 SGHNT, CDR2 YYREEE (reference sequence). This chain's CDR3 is CASSRGQNEKLFF. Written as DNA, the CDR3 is TGTGCCAGCAGCCGGGGACAGAATGAAAAACTGTTTTTT.

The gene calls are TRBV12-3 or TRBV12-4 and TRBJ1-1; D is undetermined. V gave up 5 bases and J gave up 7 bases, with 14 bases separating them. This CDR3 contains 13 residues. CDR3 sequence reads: CASSRGRNLEAFF. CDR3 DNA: TGTGCCAGCAGTCGGGGTAGGAACCTTGAAGCTTTCTTT.

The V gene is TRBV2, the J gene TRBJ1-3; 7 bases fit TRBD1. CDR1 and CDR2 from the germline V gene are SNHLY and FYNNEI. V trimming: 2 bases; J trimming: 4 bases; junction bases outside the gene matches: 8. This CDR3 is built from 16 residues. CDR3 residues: CASSETGPGGGNTIYF. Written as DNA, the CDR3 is TGTGCCAGCAGTGAAACGGGGCCAGGGGGAGGAAACACCATATATTTT.

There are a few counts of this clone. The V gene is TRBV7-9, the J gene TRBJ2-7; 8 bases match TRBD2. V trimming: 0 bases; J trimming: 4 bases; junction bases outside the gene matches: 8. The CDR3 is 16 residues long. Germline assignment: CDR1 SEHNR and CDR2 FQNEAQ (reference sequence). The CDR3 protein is CASSLALASGPYEQYF. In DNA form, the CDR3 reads TGTGCCAGCAGCTTAGCTCTGGCTAGCGGGCCTTACGAGCAGTACTTC.

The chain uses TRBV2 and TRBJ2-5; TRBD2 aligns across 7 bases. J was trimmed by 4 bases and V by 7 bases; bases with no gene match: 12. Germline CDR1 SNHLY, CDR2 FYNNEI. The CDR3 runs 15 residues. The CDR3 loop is CASTTREGGAETQYF. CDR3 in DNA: TGTGCCAGCACTACGAGGGAGGGAGGGGCAGAGACCCAGTACTTC. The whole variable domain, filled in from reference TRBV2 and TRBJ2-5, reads EPEVTQTPSHQVTQMGQEVILRCVPISNHLYFYWYRQILGQKVEFLVSFYNNEISEKSEIFDDQFSVERPDGSNFTLKIRSTKLEDSAMYFCASTTREGGAETQYFGPGTRLLVL.